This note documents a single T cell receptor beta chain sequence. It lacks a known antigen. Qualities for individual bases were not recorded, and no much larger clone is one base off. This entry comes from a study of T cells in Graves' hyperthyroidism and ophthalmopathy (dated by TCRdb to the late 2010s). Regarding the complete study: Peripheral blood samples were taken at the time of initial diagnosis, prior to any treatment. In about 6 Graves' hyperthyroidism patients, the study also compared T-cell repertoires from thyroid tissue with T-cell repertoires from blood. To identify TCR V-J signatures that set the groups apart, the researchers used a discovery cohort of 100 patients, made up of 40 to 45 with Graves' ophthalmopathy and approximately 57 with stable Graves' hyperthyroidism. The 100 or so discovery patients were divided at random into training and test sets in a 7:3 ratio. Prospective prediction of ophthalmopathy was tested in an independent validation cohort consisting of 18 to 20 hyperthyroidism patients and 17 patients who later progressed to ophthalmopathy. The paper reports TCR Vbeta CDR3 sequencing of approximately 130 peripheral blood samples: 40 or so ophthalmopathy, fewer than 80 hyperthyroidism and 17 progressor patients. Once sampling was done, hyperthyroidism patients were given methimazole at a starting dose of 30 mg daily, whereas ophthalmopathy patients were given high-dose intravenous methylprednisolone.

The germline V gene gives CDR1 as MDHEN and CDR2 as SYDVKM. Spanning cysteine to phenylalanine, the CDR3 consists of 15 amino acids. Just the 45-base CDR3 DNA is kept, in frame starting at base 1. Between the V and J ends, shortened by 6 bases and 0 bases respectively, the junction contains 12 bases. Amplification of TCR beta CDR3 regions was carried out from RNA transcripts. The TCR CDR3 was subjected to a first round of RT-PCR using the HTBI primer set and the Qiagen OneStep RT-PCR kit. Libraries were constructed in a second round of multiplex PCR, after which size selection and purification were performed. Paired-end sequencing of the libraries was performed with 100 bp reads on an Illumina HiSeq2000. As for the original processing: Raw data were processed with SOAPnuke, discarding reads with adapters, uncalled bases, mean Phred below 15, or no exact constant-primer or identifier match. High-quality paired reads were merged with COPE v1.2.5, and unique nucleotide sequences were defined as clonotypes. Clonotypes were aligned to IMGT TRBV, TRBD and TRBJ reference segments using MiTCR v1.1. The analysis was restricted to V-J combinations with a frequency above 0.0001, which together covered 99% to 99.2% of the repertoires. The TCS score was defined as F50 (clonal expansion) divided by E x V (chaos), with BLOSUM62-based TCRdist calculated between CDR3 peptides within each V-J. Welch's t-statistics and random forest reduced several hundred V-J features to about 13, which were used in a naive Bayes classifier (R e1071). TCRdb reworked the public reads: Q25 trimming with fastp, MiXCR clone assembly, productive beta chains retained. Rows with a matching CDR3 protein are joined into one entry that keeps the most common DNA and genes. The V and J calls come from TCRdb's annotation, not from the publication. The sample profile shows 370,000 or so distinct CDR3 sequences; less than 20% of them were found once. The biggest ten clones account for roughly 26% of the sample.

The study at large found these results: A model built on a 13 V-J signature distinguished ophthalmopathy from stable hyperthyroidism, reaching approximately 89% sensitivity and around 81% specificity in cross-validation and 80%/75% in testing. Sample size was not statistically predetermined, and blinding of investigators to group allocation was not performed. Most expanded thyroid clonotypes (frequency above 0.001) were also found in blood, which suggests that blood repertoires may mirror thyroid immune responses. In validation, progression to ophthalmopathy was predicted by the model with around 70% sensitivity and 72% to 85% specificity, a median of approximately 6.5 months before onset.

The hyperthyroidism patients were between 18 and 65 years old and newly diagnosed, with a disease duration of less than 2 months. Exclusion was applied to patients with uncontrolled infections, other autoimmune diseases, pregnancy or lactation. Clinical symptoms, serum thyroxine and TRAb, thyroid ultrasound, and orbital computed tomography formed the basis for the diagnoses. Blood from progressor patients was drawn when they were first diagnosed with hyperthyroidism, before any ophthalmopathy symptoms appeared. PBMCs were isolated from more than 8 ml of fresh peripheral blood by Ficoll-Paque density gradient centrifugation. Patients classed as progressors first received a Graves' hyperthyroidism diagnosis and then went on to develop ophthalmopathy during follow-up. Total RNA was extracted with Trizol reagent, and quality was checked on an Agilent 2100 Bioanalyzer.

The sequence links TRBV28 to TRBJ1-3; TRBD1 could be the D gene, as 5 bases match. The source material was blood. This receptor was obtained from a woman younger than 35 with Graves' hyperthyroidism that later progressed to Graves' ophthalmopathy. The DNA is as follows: TGTGCCAGCAGCCCGGGACGGAACTCTGGAAACACCATATATTTT. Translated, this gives CASSPGRNSGNTIYF.